This TCR beta chain was identified during a study of graft-versus-host responses after intestinal transplantation. The overall study: Grafts were multivisceral, liver-intestinal, or isolated intestinal. Each recipient received anti-thymocyte globulin induction, then tacrolimus and steroids for about 3 years. Notes on the study in general: Individuals who had graft-donor T cell macrochimerism had allografts that showed high graft-versus-host to host-versus-graft clonal ratios.

This clone was counted once. Its antigen is unidentified. CDR1 is SGHRS and CDR2 is YFSETQ in the germline V gene. The CDR3 contains 12 residues. With V trimmed by 5 bases and J by 9 bases, 4 bases remained unmatched. Sequencing used immunoSEQ multiplex PCR; TCRdb keeps in-frame clones, though not all of them. The sample has 38,000 or so clones, 90% to 95% seen once; the top ten hold roughly 0.58%. This specimen was unstimulated CD8+ T cells sorted from spleen or lymph node cells, taken before transplant. The TCR was taken from a human donor who was the organ donor for an intestinal transplant. This chain uses TRBV5-1 with TRBJ2-2; 7 nucleotides line up with TRBD1. This chain's CDR3 is CASRTGNRELFF. The CDR3 DNA is TGCGCCAGCAGGACAGGGAACCGGGAGCTGTTTTTT.